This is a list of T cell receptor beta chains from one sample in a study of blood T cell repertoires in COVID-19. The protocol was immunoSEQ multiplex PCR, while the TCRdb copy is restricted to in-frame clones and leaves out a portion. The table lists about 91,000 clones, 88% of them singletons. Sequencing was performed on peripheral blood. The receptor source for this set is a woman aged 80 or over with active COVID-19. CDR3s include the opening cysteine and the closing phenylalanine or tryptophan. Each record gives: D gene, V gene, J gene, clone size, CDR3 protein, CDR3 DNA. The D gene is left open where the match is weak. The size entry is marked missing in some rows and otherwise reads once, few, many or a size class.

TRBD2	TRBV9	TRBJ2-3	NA	CASSAELAGGLDTQYF	TGTGCCAGCAGCGCGGAACTAGCGGGAGGTCTGGATACGCAGTATTTT
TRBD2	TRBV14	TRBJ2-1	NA	CASSRGGGFHEQFF	TGTGCCAGCAGCCGGGGCGGGGGTTTTCATGAGCAGTTCTTC
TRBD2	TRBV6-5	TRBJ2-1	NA	CASSYGLAGGLNEQFF	TGTGCCAGCAGTTACGGACTAGCGGGAGGATTGAATGAGCAGTTCTTC
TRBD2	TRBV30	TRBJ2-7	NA	CALRELAGGRFYEQYF	TGTGCCCTCAGGGAGCTAGCGGGAGGAAGGTTCTACGAGCAGTACTTC
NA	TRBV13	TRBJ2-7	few	CASSLGPSLEQYF	TGTGCCAGCAGCTTAGGTCCTAGCCTCGAGCAGTACTTC
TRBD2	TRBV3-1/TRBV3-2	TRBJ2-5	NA	CASSQERTSGRFRETQYF	TGTGCCAGCAGCCAAGAAAGGACTAGCGGGAGATTCCGAGAGACCCAGTACTTC
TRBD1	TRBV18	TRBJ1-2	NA	CASSPGQGQNNYGYTF	TGTGCCAGCTCACCGGGACAGGGGCAAAATAACTATGGCTACACCTTC
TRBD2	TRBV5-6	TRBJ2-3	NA	CASSLSAGGIADTQYF	TGTGCCAGCAGCTTATCAGCGGGAGGAATCGCAGATACGCAGTATTTT
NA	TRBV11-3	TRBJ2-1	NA	CASSLGGQEPYNEQFF	TGTGCCAGCAGCTTAGGGGGCCAGGAGCCCTACAATGAGCAGTTCTTC
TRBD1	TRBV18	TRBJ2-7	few	CASSNKGTGFNEQYF	TGTGCCAGCTCAAACAAGGGGACAGGTTTTAACGAGCAGTACTTC
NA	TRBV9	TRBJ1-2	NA	CASSLRRGSYGYTF	TGTGCCAGCAGCCTACGACGGGGAAGCTATGGCTACACCTTC
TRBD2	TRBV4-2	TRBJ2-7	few	CASSQQPGLAYEQYF	TGTGCCAGCAGCCAACAACCGGGACTAGCCTACGAGCAGTACTTC
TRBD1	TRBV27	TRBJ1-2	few	CASGNRDRVYGYTF	TGTGCCAGCGGCAACCGGGACAGGGTCTATGGCTACACCTTC
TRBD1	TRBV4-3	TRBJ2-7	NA	CASSQPIPGQQYEQYF	TGCGCCAGCAGCCAACCGATCCCGGGACAGCAGTACGAGCAGTACTTC
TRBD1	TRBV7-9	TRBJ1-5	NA	CASSSGTGLNQPQHF	TGTGCCAGCAGCTCCGGGACAGGATTAAATCAGCCCCAGCATTTT
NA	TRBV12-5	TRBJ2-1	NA	CASGLAIAEAGGNEQFF	TGTGCTAGTGGTTTGGCAATAGCGGAAGCTGGGGGCAATGAGCAGTTCTTC
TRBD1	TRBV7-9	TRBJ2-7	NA	CASSWYASWTGIYEQYF	TGTGCCAGCAGCTGGTACGCTTCCTGGACAGGGATCTACGAGCAGTACTTC
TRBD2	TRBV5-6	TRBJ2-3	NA	CASSLLGGSGKDTQYF	TGTGCCAGCAGCTTGTTGGGCGGTAGCGGGAAAGATACGCAGTATTTT
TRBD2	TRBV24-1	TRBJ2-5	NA	CATRGLAGVEQETQYF	TGTGCCACCAGGGGACTAGCGGGAGTAGAGCAAGAGACCCAGTACTTC
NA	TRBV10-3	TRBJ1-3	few	CATSDSFSTGNTIYF	TGTGCCACCTCAGACAGTTTCTCCACTGGAAACACCATATATTTT
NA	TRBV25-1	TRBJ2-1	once	CASSQNKVRYAEQFF	TGTGCCAGCAGCCAGAATAAAGTCAGGTACGCTGAGCAGTTCTTC
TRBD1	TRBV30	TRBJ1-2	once	CAWSPGQGAFGYTF	TGTGCCTGGAGTCCGGGACAGGGGGCCTTTGGCTACACCTTC
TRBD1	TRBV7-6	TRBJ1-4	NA	CASSLALQGGNEKLFF	TGTGCCAGCAGCTTAGCTTTACAGGGGGGTAATGAAAAACTGTTTTTT
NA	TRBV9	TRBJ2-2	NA	CASSVSPVYTGELFF	TGTGCCAGCAGCGTCTCCCCGGTCTACACCGGGGAGCTGTTTTTT
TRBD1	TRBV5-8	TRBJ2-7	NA	CASSHGTGGIEEQYF	TGTGCCAGCAGCCACGGGACAGGGGGCATTGAAGAGCAGTACTTC
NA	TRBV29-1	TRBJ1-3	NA	CSAGQRNTIYF	TGCAGCGCTGGACAGCGAAACACCATATATTTT
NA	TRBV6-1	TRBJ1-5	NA	CASSDRVKPQHF	TGTGCCAGCAGTGACAGGGTTAAGCCCCAGCATTTT
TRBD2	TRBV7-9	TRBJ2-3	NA	CASITGLADTDTQYF	TGTGCCAGCATCACCGGACTAGCGGACACAGATACGCAGTATTTT
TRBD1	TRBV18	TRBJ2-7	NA	CASDPGQGIYEQYF	TGTGCCAGCGATCCGGGACAGGGTATCTACGAGCAGTACTTC
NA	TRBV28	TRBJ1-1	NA	CASSFRNTEAFF	TGTGCCAGCAGTTTTAGAAACACTGAAGCTTTCTTT
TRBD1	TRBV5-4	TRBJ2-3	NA	CASSSEGQVSPDTQYF	TGTGCCAGCAGCTCAGAGGGACAGGTAAGTCCAGATACGCAGTATTTT
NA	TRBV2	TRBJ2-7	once	CASSDEGLPSLEQYF	TGTGCCAGCAGTGACGAGGGACTCCCTAGTTTGGAGCAGTACTTC
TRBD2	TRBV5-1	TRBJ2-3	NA	CASSLATGAGTDTQYF	TGCGCCAGCAGCTTGGCCACGGGAGCGGGAACAGATACGCAGTATTTT
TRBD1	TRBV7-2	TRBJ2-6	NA	CASSLLGQGAGANVLTF	TGTGCCAGCAGCTTATTGGGACAGGGAGCTGGGGCCAACGTCCTGACTTTC
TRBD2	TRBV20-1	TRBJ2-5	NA	CSASATSRQETQYF	TGCAGTGCTAGTGCGACTAGCAGGCAAGAGACCCAGTACTTC
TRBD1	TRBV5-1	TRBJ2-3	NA	CASNPLETGYTDTQYF	TGCGCCAGCAACCCTCTAGAGACAGGGTACACAGATACGCAGTATTTT
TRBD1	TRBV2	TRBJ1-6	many	CASSEIPTGALHF	TGTGCCAGCAGTGAGATACCGACAGGGGCCCTCCACTTT
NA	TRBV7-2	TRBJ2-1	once	CASRPPGRRNEQFF	TGTGCCAGCAGGCCCCCGGGGAGGAGGAATGAGCAGTTCTTC
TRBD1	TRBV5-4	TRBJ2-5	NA	CASSASPGGSGETQYF	TGTGCCAGCAGCGCGAGTCCAGGGGGTTCGGGAGAGACCCAGTACTTC
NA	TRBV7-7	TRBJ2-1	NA	CASSLRAAGPLGNEQFF	TGTGCTAGCAGCTTAAGGGCGGCAGGGCCCCTGGGGAATGAGCAGTTCTTC
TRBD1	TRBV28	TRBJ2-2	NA	CASSFWQGATGELFF	TGTGCCAGCAGTTTCTGGCAGGGGGCGACCGGGGAGCTGTTTTTT
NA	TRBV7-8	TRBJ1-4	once	CASSFQGFENEKLFF	TGTGCCAGCAGCTTTCAGGGGTTTGAAAATGAAAAACTGTTTTTT
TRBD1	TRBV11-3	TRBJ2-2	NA	CASSPPQGAANTGELFF	TGTGCCAGCAGCCCGCCCCAGGGGGCAGCGAACACCGGGGAGCTGTTTTTT
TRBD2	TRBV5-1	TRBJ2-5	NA	CASSLGLAVETQYF	TGCGCCAGCAGCTTGGGACTAGCTGTAGAGACCCAGTACTTC
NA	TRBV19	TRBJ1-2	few	CASTKGVYSGYTF	TGTGCCAGTACCAAAGGGGTCTATTCCGGCTACACCTTC
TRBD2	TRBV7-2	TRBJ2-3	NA	CASSYLLAGGTDTQYF	TGTGCCAGCAGTTACCTTCTAGCGGGAGGAACAGATACGCAGTATTTT
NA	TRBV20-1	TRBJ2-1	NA	CSAPLRNEQFF	TGCAGTGCTCCCCTAAGAAATGAGCAGTTCTTC
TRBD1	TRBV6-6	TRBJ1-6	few	CASSGDQGAPLHF	TGTGCCAGCAGTGGGGACCAGGGGGCACCCCTCCACTTT
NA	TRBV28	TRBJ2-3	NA	CASHTRVGTDTQYF	TGTGCCAGCCATACCAGGGTGGGAACAGATACGCAGTATTTT
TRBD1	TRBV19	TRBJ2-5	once	CASSTTGAGETQYF	TGTGCCAGTAGTACGACAGGGGCTGGAGAGACCCAGTACTTC